The 31 T cell receptor beta chains below all came from one sample that was sequenced in a study of control samples from healthy donors and cancer patients. Sequenced by immunoSEQ multiplex PCR; TCRdb stores in-frame clones only, minus some. The sample holds 93,000 or so clones; 75% to 90% are singletons and the top ten take about a fifth. What was sequenced was PBMCs. The source is a man aged 55-75 years with lung cancer.

This chain uses TRBV6-2 or TRBV6-3 with TRBJ2-1, with 7 bases aligning to TRBD1. The CDR3 extends over 14 amino acids. Germline CDR1 is MNHEY and CDR2 is SVGEGT. The junction had 8 bases not matched to a gene; V was cut back by 4 bases and J by 8 bases. The CDR3, as DNA: TGTGCCAGCAGTTCTCCGAGGGGGCGCGATGAGCAGTTCTTC. Its protein is CASSSPRGRDEQFF.

V gene TRBV18 combines with J gene TRBJ2-5, with 7 bases matching TRBD1. The ends lost 4 bases at V and 1 base at J; junction bases unmatched: 3. CDR1 is KGHSH, CDR2 LQKENI, per germline. CDR3 length: 14 amino acids. CDR3 sequence (DNA): TGTGCCAGCTCACGACAGGGCAGCCAAGAGACCCAGTACTTC. It is translated as CASSRQGSQETQYF.

The sample holds one count of this clone. The rearrangement links TRBV5-4 to TRBJ1-6; no reliable D call. From germline, CDR1 is SGHNT and CDR2 YYREEE (reference sequence). V lost 7 bases and J 1 base, leaving 12 bases between the germline ends. The CDR3 consists of 15 residues. CDR3 sequence: CASSSFDSYNSPLHF. In nucleotides, the CDR3 is TGTGCCAGCTCCAGCTTCGATTCCTATAATTCACCCCTCCACTTT.

The chain recombines TRBV4-2 with TRBJ2-3, with 9 bases identical to TRBD2. This CDR3 region has 19 residues. Germline-derived CDR1 and CDR2 are LGHNA and YNFKEQ. J was trimmed by 1 base and V by 0 bases; bases with no gene match: 11. CDR3 nucleotide sequence: TGTGCCAGCAGCCAAGAATGGAAAAGCGGGGGGCCCCGCACAGATACGCAGTATTTT. Its protein is CASSQEWKSGGPRTDTQYF.

The chain links TRBV11-3 to TRBJ1-1; no clear D gene. V was pared by 0 bases and J by 4 bases, with 6 bases between. The CDR3 runs 13 residues. Germline V gives CDR1 SGHNT, CDR2 YENEEA. The CDR3 bases are TGTGCCAGCAGCTTAGACACCAGCACTGAAGCTTTCTTT. As protein: CASSLDTSTEAFF.

This clone has a single count. The rearrangement joins TRBV10-2 to TRBJ1-6; TRBD1 matches at 8 bases. From germline, CDR1 is WSHSY and CDR2 SAAADI. V shed 8 bases, J shed 8 bases, and the junction held 5 bases outside the gene matches. The length of the CDR3 is 13 residues. The CDR3 region has the DNA TGCGCCAGCGGACAGGGAGGAGATTCACCCCTCCACTTT. As protein: CASGQGGDSPLHF.

The chain employs TRBV7-6 and TRBJ2-2, with D unresolved. The ends were cut back, 3 bases at V and 7 bases at J, with 6 bases in the middle. This CDR3 contains 12 residues. Germline CDR1 SGHVS, CDR2 FNYEAQ. CDR3 residues: CASSFPSGELFF. The CDR3 region has the DNA TGTGCCAGCAGCTTCCCTAGCGGGGAGCTGTTTTTT.

The rearrangement links TRBV18 to TRBJ1-4; D unclear. CDR3 length: 15 residues. Trimming removed 2 bases from V and 13 bases from J, with 20 bases in between. Germline V gene data show CDR1 as KGHSH and CDR2 as LQKENI. The CDR3 nucleotides read TGTGCCAGCTCACCAACAGCCCAAACTACCCATGTACTGTTTTTT. Translated: CASSPTAQTTHVLFF.

J is TRBJ2-7 and V is TRBV5-1, with 10 nucleotides matching TRBD1. There are 15 residues in the CDR3. Germline values: CDR1 SGHRS, CDR2 YFSETQ. V gave up 3 bases and J gave up 6 bases; unmatched junction bases: 9. The CDR3 reads CASSSRTGGKSEQYF. The CDR3 DNA reads TGCGCCAGCAGCTCCAGGACAGGGGGTAAGAGCGAGCAGTACTTC.

This clone appeared once. This chain links TRBV9 with TRBJ2-7; no definite D call. CDR3 size: 16 residues. V was shortened by 0 bases and J by 0 bases, with 13 bases between the two germline ends. Germline assignment: CDR1 SGDLS and CDR2 YYNGEE. In DNA, the CDR3 is TGTGCCAGCAGCGTAGTAACGGAGAGCAGCTCCTACGAGCAGTACGTC. This sequence encodes CASSVVTESSSYEQYV.

Only a few counts were recorded for this clone. This chain connects TRBV19 to TRBJ2-2; 8 nucleotides line up with TRBD2. Trimming cost V 3 bases and J 0 bases; bases outside gene matches: 6. Germline lookup yields CDR1 LNHDA and CDR2 SQIVND (reference sequence). The CDR3 has 17 residues. The CDR3 loop reads CASSIGGAGSNTGELFF. In DNA form, the CDR3 reads TGTGCCAGTAGTATCGGGGGGGCAGGGTCGAACACCGGGGAGCTGTTTTTT.

V and J are TRBV4-1 and TRBJ1-3; D may be TRBD1 (5 bases). The CDR3 covers 17 residues. Trimming cost V 4 bases and J 3 bases, with 19 bases left between them. Germline V lookup: CDR1 MGHRA, CDR2 YSYEKL. The CDR3 sequence: CASSPEGASYNGNTIYF. CDR3 bases: TGCGCCAGCAGCCCCGAAGGGGCTTCGTATAATGGAAACACCATATATTTT.

The rearrangement joins TRBV7-9 to TRBJ2-4; D is unclear. CDR3 length: 13 amino acids. Germline V gives CDR1 SEHNR, CDR2 FQNEAQ (reference sequence). Trimming pared 8 bases from V and 2 bases from J, leaving 10 bases between. CDR3 sequence (DNA): TGTGCCAGCCAAGACGATTCCAAAAACATTCAGTACTTC. Its translation is CASQDDSKNIQYF.

J is TRBJ2-3 and V is TRBV29-1; TRBD1 might be the D (6 bases). The CDR3 consists of 14 residues. Trimming took 4 bases from V and 4 from J, leaving 15 bases between them. Germline values: CDR1 SQVTM, CDR2 ANQGSEA. CDR3 region: CSVVPIQGSDTQYF. Written as DNA, the CDR3 is TGCAGCGTTGTTCCCATACAGGGATCAGATACGCAGTATTTT.

This chain connects TRBV2 to TRBJ1-3; D is unclear. V lost 6 bases and J 0 bases, leaving 6 bases between the germline ends. The CDR3 is 13 residues long. Germline CDR1 reads SNHLY; CDR2 reads FYNNEI. The CDR3 nucleotides read TGTGCCAGCAGGGAGAGCTCTGGAAACACCATATATTTT. Protein product: CASRESSGNTIYF.

The chain has TRBV7-9 and TRBJ2-7; weak D call: TRBD2 (6 bases). Germline assignment: CDR1 SEHNR and CDR2 FQNEAQ (reference sequence). Trimming stripped 1 base from V and 4 bases from J, with 20 bases between. The CDR3 spans 17 residues. This chain's CDR3 is CASSLGESGEGGYEQYF. CDR3 sequence (DNA): TGTGCCAGCAGCTTAGGAGAGTCGGGGGAAGGAGGGTACGAGCAGTACTTC. Looking up the rest from reference TRBV7-9 and TRBJ2-7 gives the full variable domain: DTGVSQNPRHKITKRGQNVTFRCDPISEHNRLYWYRQTLGQGPEFLTYFQNEAQLEKSRLLSDRFSAERPKGSFSTLEIQRTEQGDSAMYLCASSLGESGEGGYEQYFGPGTRLTVT.

This rearrangement joins TRBV5-1 to TRBJ2-2; 8 bases are a match to TRBD1. Trimming cost V 2 bases and J 1 base; bases outside gene matches: 4. The CDR3 runs to 16 residues. From germline, CDR1 is SGHRS and CDR2 YFSETQ. In DNA, the CDR3 is TGCGCCAGCAGCTTAACCGGGACAGGGAACACCGGGGAGCTGTTTTTT. This codes for CASSLTGTGNTGELFF.

The CDR3 nucleotides read TGTGCCATCGGCACTAGCGCGGGGAGCTCCTACAATGAGCAGTTCTTC. Encoded protein: CAIGTSAGSSYNEQFF. This sequence joins TRBV10-3 and TRBJ2-1; the match to TRBD2 covers 7 bases. CDR1 and CDR2 from the germline V gene are ENHRY and SYGVKD. With V trimmed by 8 bases and J by 0 bases, 10 bases remained unmatched. The CDR3 length is 16 residues.

The chain joins TRBV7-2 to TRBJ2-2; D is uncertain. The CDR3 contains 13 residues. Trimming shortened V by 5 bases and J by 5 bases, and 9 bases separated the two germline ends. Germline V lookup: CDR1 SGHTA, CDR2 FQGNSA. The CDR3 loop reads CASSRRWTGELFF. In nucleotides, the CDR3 is TGTGCCAGCAGCCGAAGATGGACCGGGGAGCTGTTTTTT.

This chain uses TRBV29-1 with TRBJ2-5; 13 bases are shared with TRBD2. Germline CDR1 reads SQVTM; CDR2 reads ANQGSEA. The CDR3 runs 17 residues. V dropped 2 bases and J dropped 2; count of bases not matched to a gene: 8. CDR3 in amino acids: CSVERTSGGGFQETQYF. DNA for the CDR3: TGCAGCGTTGAACGTACTAGCGGGGGGGGATTTCAAGAGACCCAGTACTTC.

This sequence joins TRBV6-6 and TRBJ1-2; 8 bases are shared with TRBD1. CDR3 length: 16 amino acids. Germline V CDR1 and CDR2: MNHNY, SVGAGI (reference sequence). Trimming at V came to 6 bases and at J to 5 bases, leaving 14 bases not matched to a gene. The CDR3 coding sequence is TGTGCCAGCAGGACAGGGGCATCCCCTGTCCCGTATGGCTACACCTTC. Its translation is CASRTGASPVPYGYTF.

This clone was observed a single time. The chain recombines TRBV7-8 with TRBJ2-5, with a weak D call TRBD1 (6 bases). V was shortened by 7 bases and J by 4 bases, with 16 bases between the two germline ends. The CDR3 sequence is 14 residues long. Per the germline V gene, CDR1 is SGHVS and CDR2 is FQNEAQ. CDR3 DNA: TGTGCCAGCACCCACCGTGGGGGCGGAGAGACCCAGTACTTC. It is translated as CASTHRGGGETQYF.

This chain links TRBV7-2 with TRBJ2-2; the D gene could be TRBD1 or TRBD2 (5 bases each). This CDR3 has 16 amino acids. Germline V gives CDR1 SGHTA, CDR2 FQGNSA. Trimming removed 2 bases at V and 1 base at J, with 11 bases between. The CDR3 is CASSLRVGGNTGELFF. In nucleotides, the CDR3 is TGTGCCAGCAGCTTACGAGTTGGGGGGAACACCGGGGAGCTGTTTTTT.

This clone was picked up one time. V and J are TRBV5-1 and TRBJ1-1; D gene uncertain. CDR1 SGHRS and CDR2 YFSETQ come from the germline V gene. CDR3 length equals 15 residues. The V end was cut by 1 base, the J end by 1 base, with 11 bases between. The CDR3 DNA follows: TGCGCCAGCAGCTTGAGCGGAGGGCCGAACACTGAAGCTTTCTTT. Protein sequence: CASSLSGGPNTEAFF.

The chain uses TRBV18 and TRBJ1-4, with D maybe TRBD1 (6 bases). The CDR3 is 17 amino acids. V was cut by 3 bases and J by 0 bases, with 14 bases left in between. The germline gives CDR1 KGHSH, CDR2 LQKENI. The DNA for the CDR3 is TGTGCCAGCTCACCCTACCGGGGGGCCGCAACTAATGAAAAACTGTTTTTT. This codes for CASSPYRGAATNEKLFF.

The count of this clone is one. V is TRBV5-1 and J is TRBJ2-5, with 9 positions matching TRBD2. This CDR3 spans 17 amino acids. V lost 7 bases to trimming and J lost 3 bases; unmatched junction nucleotides: 16. Germline V gives CDR1 SGHRS, CDR2 YFSETQ. The CDR3 here is CASVYRGGAGSEETQYF. The CDR3 DNA sequence: TGCGCCAGCGTTTACCGCGGGGGGGCGGGGTCAGAAGAGACCCAGTACTTC. Looking up the rest from reference TRBV5-1 and TRBJ2-5 gives the full variable domain: KAGVTQTPRYLIKTRGQQVTLSCSPISGHRSVSWYQQTPGQGLQFLFEYFSETQRNKGNFPGRFSGRQFSNSRSEMNVSTLELGDSALYLCASVYRGGAGSEETQYFGPGTRLLVL.

V gene TRBV7-3 combines with J gene TRBJ1-2; TRBD1 aligns across 7 bases. With 4 bases clipped from V and 8 bases from J, the junction kept 10 bases outside the gene matches. CDR1 SGHTA and CDR2 FQGTGA come from the germline V gene. The CDR3 loop spans 14 amino acids. The CDR3 DNA reads TGTGCCAGCAGCTCGCTAACAGGGGCTGGAGGCTACACCTTC. Protein: CASSSLTGAGGYTF. The complete variable domain, with remaining parts taken from reference TRBV7-3 and TRBJ1-2, reads GAGVSQTPSNKVTEKGKYVELRCDPISGHTALYWYRQSLGQGPEFLIYFQGTGAADDSGLPNDRFFAVRPEGSVSTLKIQRTERGDSAVYLCASSSLTGAGGYTFGSGTRLTVV.

The J gene is TRBJ1-2, the V gene TRBV5-6; D might be TRBD1 (5 bases). The V gene lost 6 bases and the J gene lost 7 bases, with 16 bases spanning the gap. Germline assignment: CDR1 SGHDT and CDR2 YYEEEE. CDR3 length: 13 residues. The CDR3 sequence is CASTPSGGGGYTF. The CDR3 DNA is TGTGCCAGCACCCCGTCGGGGGGTGGTGGCTACACCTTC.

The chain recombines TRBV29-1 with TRBJ1-3; 7 positions agree with TRBD1. Germline V gene lookup returns CDR1 SQVTM and CDR2 ANQGSEA. This CDR3 comprises 13 residues. The V and J ends lost 6 bases and 2 bases, in that order; junction bases with no gene match: 4. CDR3 protein: CSVLDRAGNTIYF. CDR3 DNA: TGCAGCGTCCTCGACAGGGCTGGAAACACCATATATTTT.

This clone appeared a single time. V usage is TRBV18 and J usage is TRBJ2-2; D is undetermined. This CDR3 is 15 amino acids long. Germline V lookup: CDR1 KGHSH, CDR2 LQKENI. Trimming left V 1 base short and J 7 bases short, with 13 bases between. The CDR3 DNA follows: TGTGCCAGCTCACCACAAGGCTACAGTGGCGGGGAGCTGTTTTTT. Amino acid sequence: CASSPQGYSGGELFF.

This sequence joins TRBV5-6 and TRBJ1-2; 8 bases match TRBD1. This CDR3 region has 16 residues. V shed 0 bases, J shed 1 base, and the junction held 5 bases outside the gene matches. Germline CDR1 is SGHDT and CDR2 is YYEEEE. In DNA form, the CDR3 reads TGTGCCAGCAGCTTGGGACAGGGGACCGTTAACTATGGCTACACCTTC. Its translation: CASSLGQGTVNYGYTF.